The next 10 T cell receptor beta chains were all read from a single sample in a study of blood T cell repertoires in COVID-19. Method: immunoSEQ multiplex PCR; TCRdb's copy keeps in-frame clones and lacks some. The table records 150,000 to 200,000 clones, around 79% of them present only once. The sample was peripheral blood. These receptors originate from a woman in her forties with COVID-19, enrolled during active disease.

J is TRBJ1-2 and V is TRBV4-2; TRBD1 aligns across 9 bases. The CDR3 spans 14 residues. V dropped 4 bases and J dropped 3; count of bases not matched to a gene: 3. CDR1 and CDR2 (germline): LGHNA, YNFKEQ. The CDR3 spells CASSPDRGDYGYTF. Here the CDR3 DNA reads TGTGCCAGCAGCCCGGACAGGGGAGACTATGGCTACACCTTC.

The gene calls are TRBV27 and TRBJ1-6; the match to TRBD1 covers 8 bases. V lost 5 bases, J lost 14 bases, and 5 bases stayed unmatched. The germline V gene encodes CDR1 MNHEY and CDR2 SMNVEV (reference sequence). This CDR3 has 12 residues. The CDR3 DNA reads as TGTGCCAGCAGTGGACAGGGTCAGACCCTCCACTTT. This codes for CASSGQGQTLHF.

This chain connects TRBV6-5 to TRBJ2-3, with D possibly TRBD2 on 6 matching bases. V was trimmed by 6 bases and J by 5 bases, leaving 18 bases between them. CDR3 length: 15 amino acids. The germline V gene has CDR1 MNHEY and CDR2 SVGAGI. The CDR3 sequence is CASSRMAEGIDTQYF. The CDR3 DNA is TGTGCCAGCAGCCGCATGGCGGAGGGCATAGATACGCAGTATTTT.

This rearrangement joins TRBV19 to TRBJ2-7; 9 bases are a match to TRBD1. Germline V CDR1 and CDR2: LNHDA, SQIVND (reference sequence). The CDR3 spans 15 residues. V was clipped by 3 bases and J by 3 bases; unmatched bases: 6. The CDR3 protein is CASSIQGTGHYEQYF. In DNA, the CDR3 is TGTGCCAGTAGTATTCAAGGGACAGGGCACTACGAGCAGTACTTC.

The chain joins TRBV11-2 to TRBJ2-3, with D tentatively TRBD2 (6 bases). From germline, CDR1 is SGHAT and CDR2 FQNNGV. The CDR3 is 14 amino acids. Trimming took off 5 bases at V and 2 bases at J, with 11 bases between the two ends. The CDR3 is CASSVREFTDTQYF. In DNA form, the CDR3 reads TGTGCCAGCAGCGTCCGGGAGTTCACAGATACGCAGTATTTT. Using reference TRBV11-2 and TRBJ2-3 for the parts outside the CDR3, the full variable domain is EAGVAQSPRYKIIEKRQSVAFWCNPISGHATLYWYQQILGQGPKLLIQFQNNGVVDDSQLPKDRFSAERLKGVDSTLKIQPAKLEDSAVYLCASSVREFTDTQYFGPGTRLTVL.

This clone has just a few counts. This rearrangement joins TRBV7-3 to TRBJ2-2; D is unclear. Trimming took 5 bases from V and 2 from J, leaving 6 bases between them. Germline V gene lookup returns CDR1 SGHTA and CDR2 FQGTGA. This CDR3 is built from 13 residues. This CDR3 is CASSPRNTGELFF. The CDR3, as DNA: TGTGCCAGCAGCCCCAGAAACACCGGGGAGCTGTTTTTT.

Comment on this clone: This may arise from a read error, as a much more abundant clone is one base away. The same CDR3 arises from other DNA sequences in this sample as well. The chain couples TRBV7-2 to TRBJ2-7, with TRBD2 identical over 8 bases. The CDR3 consists of 14 residues. V was clipped by 3 bases and J by 0 bases; unmatched bases: 1. Germline V gene sequence: CDR1 SGHTA, CDR2 FQGNSA. The DNA of the CDR3 is TGTGCCAGCAGCTTGGCGGGGGGCTCCTACGAGCAGTACTTC. Translated: CASSLAGGSYEQYF.

The chain uses TRBV5-6 and TRBJ2-3, with D uncertain. V was trimmed by 1 base and J by 5 bases, leaving 8 bases between them. The CDR3 consists of 13 residues. The germline V gene has CDR1 SGHDT and CDR2 YYEEEE. The CDR3 loop reads CASSLFEVDTQYF. Written as DNA, the CDR3 is TGTGCCAGCAGCTTGTTTGAGGTAGATACGCAGTATTTT. Variable domain in full (rest from reference TRBV5-6 and TRBJ2-3): DAGVTQSPTHLIKTRGQQVTLRCSPKSGHDTVSWYQQALGQGPQFIFQYYEEEERQRGNFPDRFSGHQFPNYSSELNVNALLLGDSALYLCASSLFEVDTQYFGPGTRLTVL.

V usage is TRBV7-3 and J usage is TRBJ1-2; a possible D gene is TRBD1 (6 bases). V was cut by 5 bases and J by 8 bases, with 15 bases left in between. CDR3 size: 13 residues. Germline V CDR1 and CDR2: SGHTA, FQGTGA. The CDR3 here is CASSQGKGLGYTF. The CDR3 bases are TGTGCCAGCAGCCAGGGGAAGGGGTTGGGCTACACCTTC.

The chain is built from TRBV29-1 and TRBJ2-3; D may be TRBD2 (5 bases). CDR3 size: 13 residues. Trimming left V 7 bases short and J 0 bases short, with 11 bases between. Germline V CDR1 and CDR2: SQVTM, ANQGSEA. The CDR3 is CSGLKPSTDTQYF. The CDR3 bases are TGCAGCGGACTAAAGCCCAGCACAGATACGCAGTATTTT.